A single sample gave rise to the 4 T cell receptor beta chains below, sequenced in a study of T cell responses to AZD1222 COVID-19 vaccine. TCRdb keeps only in-frame clones here, not all; method: immunoSEQ multiplex PCR. This repertoire shows 90,000 to 100,000 clones, more than 85% found once; its top ten account for 6% to 8%. Sequenced here: peripheral blood, sampled on day 0 of AZD1222 vaccination. The source is an adult in good health.

This chain connects TRBV15 to TRBJ1-4; TRBD1 agrees at 10 bases. CDR3 length: 14 residues. Per germline, CDR1 LNHNV and CDR2 YYDKDF (reference sequence). With V trimmed by 5 bases and J by 6 bases, 3 bases remained unmatched. The CDR3 loop is CATSRDRGDEKLFF. The CDR3 DNA follows: TGTGCCACCAGCCGGGACAGGGGTGATGAAAAACTGTTTTTT.

The rearrangement links TRBV9 to TRBJ2-2; D gene uncertain. Trimming removed 3 bases from V and 6 bases from J, with 15 bases in between. CDR1 SGDLS and CDR2 YYNGEE come from the germline V gene. CDR3 length equals 15 residues. CDR3 protein: CASSARPQAPGELFF. DNA of the CDR3: TGTGCCAGCAGCGCCCGTCCCCAGGCCCCCGGGGAGCTGTTTTTT.

This chain connects TRBV6-6 to TRBJ2-7; D is unclear. Looked up from germline, CDR1 is MNHNY and CDR2 is SVGAGI (reference sequence). Trimming removed 5 bases from V and 0 bases from J, with 20 bases in between. This CDR3 region has 17 residues. The CDR3 coding sequence is TGTGCCAGCAGTCCAGGAGTCGGTCAGGCAAGCTCCTACGAGCAGTACTTC. Its protein is CASSPGVGQASSYEQYF.

The rearrangement uses TRBV6-5 and TRBJ2-7; 11 bases agree with TRBD1. V shed 5 bases, J shed 7 bases, and the junction held 7 bases outside the gene matches. This CDR3 has 14 residues. Germline V gene sequence: CDR1 MNHEY, CDR2 SVGAGI. CDR3 loop: CASSPGQGAREQYF. In nucleotides, the CDR3 is TGTGCCAGCAGTCCTGGACAGGGGGCGAGGGAGCAGTACTTC.